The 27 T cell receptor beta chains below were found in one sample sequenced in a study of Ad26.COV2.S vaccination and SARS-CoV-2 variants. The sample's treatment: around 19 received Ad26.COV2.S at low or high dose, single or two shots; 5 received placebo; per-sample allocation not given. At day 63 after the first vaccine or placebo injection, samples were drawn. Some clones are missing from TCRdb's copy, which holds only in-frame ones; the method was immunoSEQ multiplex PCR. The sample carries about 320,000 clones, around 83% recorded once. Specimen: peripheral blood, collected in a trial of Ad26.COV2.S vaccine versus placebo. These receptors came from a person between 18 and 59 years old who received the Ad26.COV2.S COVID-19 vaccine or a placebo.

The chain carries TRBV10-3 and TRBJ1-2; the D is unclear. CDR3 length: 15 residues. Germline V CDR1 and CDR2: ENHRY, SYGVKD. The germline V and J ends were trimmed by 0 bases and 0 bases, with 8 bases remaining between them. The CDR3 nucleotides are TGTGCCATCAGTGAGTCGAGACAAACTAACTATGGCTACACCTTC. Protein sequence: CAISESRQTNYGYTF.

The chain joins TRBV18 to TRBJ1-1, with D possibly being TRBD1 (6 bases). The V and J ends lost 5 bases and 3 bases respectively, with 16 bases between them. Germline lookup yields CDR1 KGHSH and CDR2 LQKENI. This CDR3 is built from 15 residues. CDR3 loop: CASSRQVSGDTEAFF. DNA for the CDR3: TGTGCCAGCTCAAGACAGGTCTCAGGGGACACTGAAGCTTTCTTT.

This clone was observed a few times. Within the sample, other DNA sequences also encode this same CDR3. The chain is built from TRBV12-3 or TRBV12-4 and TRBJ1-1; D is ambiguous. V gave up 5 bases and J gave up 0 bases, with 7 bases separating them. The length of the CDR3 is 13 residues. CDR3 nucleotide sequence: TGTGCCAGCAGTCGGCAAATGAACACTGAAGCTTTCTTT. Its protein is CASSRQMNTEAFF.

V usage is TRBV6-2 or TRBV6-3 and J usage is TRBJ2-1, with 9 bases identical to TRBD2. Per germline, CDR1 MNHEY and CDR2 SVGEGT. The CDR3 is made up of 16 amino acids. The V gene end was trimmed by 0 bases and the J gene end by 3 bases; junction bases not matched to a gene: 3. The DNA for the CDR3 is TGTGCCAGCAGTTACTCTTCGACTAGCGGCTACAATGAGCAGTTCTTC. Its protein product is CASSYSSTSGYNEQFF.

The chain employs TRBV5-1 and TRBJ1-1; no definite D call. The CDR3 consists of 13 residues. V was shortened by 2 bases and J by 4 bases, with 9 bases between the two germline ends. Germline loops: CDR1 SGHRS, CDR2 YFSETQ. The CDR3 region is CASSFSWGTEAFF. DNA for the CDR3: TGCGCCAGCAGCTTCAGCTGGGGCACTGAAGCTTTCTTT.

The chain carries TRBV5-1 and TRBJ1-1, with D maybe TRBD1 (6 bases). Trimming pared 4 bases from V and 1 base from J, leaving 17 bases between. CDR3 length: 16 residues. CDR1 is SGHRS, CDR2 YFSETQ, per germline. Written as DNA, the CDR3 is TGCGCCAGCAGCCCCGGGGGCGTCAGGCCGAACACTGAAGCTTTCTTT. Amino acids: CASSPGGVRPNTEAFF.

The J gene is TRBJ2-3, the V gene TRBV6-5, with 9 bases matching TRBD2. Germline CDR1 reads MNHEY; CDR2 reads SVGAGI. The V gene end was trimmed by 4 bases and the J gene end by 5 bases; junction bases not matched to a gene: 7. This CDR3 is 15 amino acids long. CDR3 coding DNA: TGTGCCAGCAGTTCCTATAGCGGGGGCGGAGATACGCAGTATTTT. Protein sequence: CASSSYSGGGDTQYF.

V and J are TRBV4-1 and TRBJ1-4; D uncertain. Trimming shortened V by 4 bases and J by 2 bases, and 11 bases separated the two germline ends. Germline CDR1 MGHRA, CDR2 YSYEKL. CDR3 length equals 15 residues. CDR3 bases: TGCGCCAGCAGCCGGTCAAAAGGTACTAATGAAAAACTGTTTTTT. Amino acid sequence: CASSRSKGTNEKLFF.

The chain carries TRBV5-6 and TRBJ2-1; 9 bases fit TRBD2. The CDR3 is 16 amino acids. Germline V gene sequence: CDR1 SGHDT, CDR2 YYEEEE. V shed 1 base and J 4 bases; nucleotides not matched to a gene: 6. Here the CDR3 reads CASSLRAGGRYNEQFF. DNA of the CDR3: TGTGCCAGCAGCTTGAGAGCGGGGGGTCGATACAATGAGCAGTTCTTC.

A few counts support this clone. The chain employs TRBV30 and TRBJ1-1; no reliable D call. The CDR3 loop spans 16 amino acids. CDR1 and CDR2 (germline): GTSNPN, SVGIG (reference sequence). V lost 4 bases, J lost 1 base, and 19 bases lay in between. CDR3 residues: CAWTPSGSGRNTEAFF. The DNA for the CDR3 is TGTGCCTGGACCCCTTCAGGTTCGGGCCGGAACACTGAAGCTTTCTTT. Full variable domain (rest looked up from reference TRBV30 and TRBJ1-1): SQTIHQWPATLVQPVGSPLSLECTVEGTSNPNLYWYRQAAGRGLQLLFYSVGIGQISSEVPQNLSASRPQDRQFILSSKKLLLSDSGFYLCAWTPSGSGRNTEAFFGQGTRLTVV.

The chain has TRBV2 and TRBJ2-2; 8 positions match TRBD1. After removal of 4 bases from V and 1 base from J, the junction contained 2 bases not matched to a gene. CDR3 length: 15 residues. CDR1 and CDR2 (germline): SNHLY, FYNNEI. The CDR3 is CASSVGTGNTGELFF. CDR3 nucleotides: TGTGCCAGCAGTGTAGGGACAGGGAACACCGGGGAGCTGTTTTTT.

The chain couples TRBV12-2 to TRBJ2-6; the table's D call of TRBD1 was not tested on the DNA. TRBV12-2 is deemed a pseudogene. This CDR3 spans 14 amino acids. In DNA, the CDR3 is TGTGCAGTGAGGGGGAACTCTGGGGCCAACGTCCTGACTTTC. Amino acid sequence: CAVRGNSGANVLTF.

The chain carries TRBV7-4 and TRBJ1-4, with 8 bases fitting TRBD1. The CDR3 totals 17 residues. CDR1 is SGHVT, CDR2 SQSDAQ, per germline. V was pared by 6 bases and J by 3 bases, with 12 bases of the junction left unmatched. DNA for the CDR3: TGTGCCAGCAGAGCGACCGGGACAGGTTTTCCTAATGAAAAACTGTTTTTT. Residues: CASRATGTGFPNEKLFF.

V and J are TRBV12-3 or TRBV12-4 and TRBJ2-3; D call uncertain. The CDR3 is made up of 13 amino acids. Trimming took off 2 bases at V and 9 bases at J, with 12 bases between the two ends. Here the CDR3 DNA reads TGTGCCAGCAGTTTAATGAAGACAACAACGCAGTATTTT. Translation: CASSLMKTTTQYF.

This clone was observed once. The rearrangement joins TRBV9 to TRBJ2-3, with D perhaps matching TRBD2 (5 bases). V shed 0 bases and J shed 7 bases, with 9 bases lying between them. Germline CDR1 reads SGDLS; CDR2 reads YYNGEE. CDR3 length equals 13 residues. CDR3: CASSVGGPNTQYF. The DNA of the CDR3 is TGTGCCAGCAGCGTAGGAGGGCCTAATACGCAGTATTTT.

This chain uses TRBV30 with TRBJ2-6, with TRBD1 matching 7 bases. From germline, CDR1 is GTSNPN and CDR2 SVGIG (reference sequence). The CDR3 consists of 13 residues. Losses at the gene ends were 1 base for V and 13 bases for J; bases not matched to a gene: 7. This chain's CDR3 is CAWSDRGWWVLTF. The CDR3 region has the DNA TGTGCCTGGAGTGACAGGGGATGGTGGGTCCTGACTTTC. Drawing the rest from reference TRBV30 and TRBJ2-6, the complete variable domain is SQTIHQWPATLVQPVGSPLSLECTVEGTSNPNLYWYRQAAGRGLQLLFYSVGIGQISSEVPQNLSASRPQDRQFILSSKKLLLSDSGFYLCAWSDRGWWVLTFGAGSRLTVL.

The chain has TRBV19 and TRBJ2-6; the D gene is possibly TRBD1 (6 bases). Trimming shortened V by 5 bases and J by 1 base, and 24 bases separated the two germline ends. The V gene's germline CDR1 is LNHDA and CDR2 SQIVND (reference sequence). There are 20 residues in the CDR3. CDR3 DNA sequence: TGTGCCAGTAGTTCCAGGGGCGCCAACTTCCCAACTTCTGGGGCCAACGTCCTGACTTTC. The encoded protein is CASSSRGANFPTSGANVLTF.

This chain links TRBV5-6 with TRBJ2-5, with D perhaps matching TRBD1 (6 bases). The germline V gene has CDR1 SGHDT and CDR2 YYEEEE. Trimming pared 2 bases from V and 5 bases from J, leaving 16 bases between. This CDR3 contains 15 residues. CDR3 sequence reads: CASSFATTGFETQYF. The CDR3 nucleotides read TGTGCCAGCAGCTTCGCGACAACAGGGTTCGAGACCCAGTACTTC.

The DNA of the CDR3 is TGTGCCAGCAGCCCCCGGGACAGAAAGAACACTGAAGCTTTCTTT. Translated: CASSPRDRKNTEAFF. The V gene is TRBV3-1 (or the pseudogene TRBV3-2), the J gene TRBJ1-1; 7 nucleotides line up with TRBD1. The V and J ends lost 4 bases and 1 base, in that order; junction bases with no gene match: 6. CDR1 and CDR2 from the germline V gene are LGHDT and YNNKEL (reference sequence). This CDR3 is 15 amino acids long.

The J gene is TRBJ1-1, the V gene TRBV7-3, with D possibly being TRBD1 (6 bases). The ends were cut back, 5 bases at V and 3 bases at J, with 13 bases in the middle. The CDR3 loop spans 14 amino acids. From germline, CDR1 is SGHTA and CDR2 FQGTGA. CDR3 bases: TGTGCCAGCAGCCCGACAGGTGGAGACACTGAAGCTTTCTTT. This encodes CASSPTGGDTEAFF.

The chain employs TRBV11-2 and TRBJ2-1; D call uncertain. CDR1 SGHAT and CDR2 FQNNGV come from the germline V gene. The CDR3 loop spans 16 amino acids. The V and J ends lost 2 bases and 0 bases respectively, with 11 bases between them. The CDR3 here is CASSLRSRASYNEQFF. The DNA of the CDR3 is TGTGCCAGCAGCTTAAGGAGTCGGGCCTCCTACAATGAGCAGTTCTTC.

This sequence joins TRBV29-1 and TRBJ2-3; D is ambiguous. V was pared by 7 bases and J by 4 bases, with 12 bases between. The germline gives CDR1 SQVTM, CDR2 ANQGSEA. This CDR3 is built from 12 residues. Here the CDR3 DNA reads TGCAGCGGTGGCAGCCCTTCAGATACGCAGTATTTT. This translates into CSGGSPSDTQYF.

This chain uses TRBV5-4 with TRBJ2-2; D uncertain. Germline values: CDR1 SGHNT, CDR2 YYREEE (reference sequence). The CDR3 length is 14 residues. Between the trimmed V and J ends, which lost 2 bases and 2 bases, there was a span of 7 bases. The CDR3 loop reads CASSFRKNTGELFF. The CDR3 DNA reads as TGTGCCAGCAGCTTCAGGAAAAACACCGGGGAGCTGTTTTTT.

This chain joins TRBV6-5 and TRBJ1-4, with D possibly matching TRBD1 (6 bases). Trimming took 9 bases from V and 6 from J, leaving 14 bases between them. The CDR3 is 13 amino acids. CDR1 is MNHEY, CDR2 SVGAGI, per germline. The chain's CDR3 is CASRRGGDEKLFF. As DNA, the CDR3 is TGTGCCAGTAGGAGGGGGGGGGATGAAAAACTGTTTTTT.

The CDR3 DNA reads as TGTGCCAGCAGGCTACGGGACAGCACCTACGAGCAGTACTTC. Translating gives CASRLRDSTYEQYF. This rearrangement joins TRBV2 to TRBJ2-7; 7 bases align to TRBD1. The V segment lost 6 bases and the J segment 2 bases; nucleotides outside the gene matches: 7. Germline-derived CDR1 and CDR2 are SNHLY and FYNNEI. The CDR3 consists of 14 residues.

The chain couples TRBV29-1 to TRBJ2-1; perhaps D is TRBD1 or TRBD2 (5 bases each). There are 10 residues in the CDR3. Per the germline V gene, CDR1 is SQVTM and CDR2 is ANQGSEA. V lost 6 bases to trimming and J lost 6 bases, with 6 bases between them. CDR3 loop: CSVGPNEQFF. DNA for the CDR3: TGCAGCGTGGGACCCAATGAGCAGTTCTTC.

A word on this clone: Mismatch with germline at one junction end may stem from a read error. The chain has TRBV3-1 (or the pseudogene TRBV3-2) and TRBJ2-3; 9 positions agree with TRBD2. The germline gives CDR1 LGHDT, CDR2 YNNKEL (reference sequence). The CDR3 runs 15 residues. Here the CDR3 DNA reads TGTGCCAGCAGCCAAGATCACAGCACAAGCGGGGGGTTGGATTTT. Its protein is CASSQDHSTSGGLDF.